These T cell receptor beta chains were read from a single sample in a study of blood T cell repertoires in COVID-19. Profiling relied on immunoSEQ multiplex PCR, and the TCRdb table lists in-frame clones only, not all of them. The sample records 90,000 to 120,000 clones, around 90% being singletons. The sequenced sample consisted of peripheral blood. Receptor source: a man aged 35 to 55 with active or convalescent COVID-19. Each CDR3 is given with its conserved first and last residue. A D gene is named only where the DNA matches it firmly.

.,15,TRBV24-1,TRBJ1-1,CATSDPWRGDTEAFF,TGTGCCACCAGTGATCCTTGGAGGGGCGACACTGAAGCTTTCTTT
.,14,TRBV27,TRBJ2-7,CASSFRLGGYEQYF,TGTGCCAGCAGTTTCCGTCTCGGCGGTTACGAGCAGTACTTC
.,15,TRBV7-6,TRBJ1-2,CASSLAPVPGHGYTF,TGTGCCAGCAGCTTAGCGCCGGTACCGGGTCACGGCTACACCTTC
.,12,TRBV6-5,TRBJ1-1,CASSYGGAKAFF,TGTGCCAGCAGTTACGGGGGGGCCAAAGCTTTCTTT
TRBD1,13,TRBV28,TRBJ1-2,CASSAGQGGGYTF,TGTGCCAGCAGTGCTGGACAGGGGGGGGGCTACACCTTC
TRBD1,14,TRBV5-6,TRBJ2-7,CASSSDRRHYEQYF,TGTGCCAGCAGCTCGGACAGGCGACACTACGAGCAGTACTTC
.,13,TRBV7-9,TRBJ2-7,CASSLAGSYEQYF,TGTGCCAGCAGCTTAGCGGGCAGCTACGAGCAGTACTTC
TRBD1,15,TRBV6-5,TRBJ1-5,CASSPGQGASQPQHF,TGTGCCAGCAGTCCGGGACAGGGGGCTTCTCAGCCCCAGCATTTT
TRBD1,16,TRBV5-1,TRBJ2-3,CASSLVLGGTTDTQYF,TGCGCCAGCAGCTTGGTTTTAGGGGGCACCACAGATACGCAGTATTTT
.,15,TRBV6-5,TRBJ2-7,CASSKTGLPLYEQYF,TGTGCCAGCAGTAAAACAGGGTTGCCTCTCTACGAGCAGTACTTC
TRBD2,13,TRBV5-4,TRBJ2-2,CASSLTSRGELFF,TGTGCCAGCAGCCTGACTAGCAGGGGGGAGCTGTTTTTT
TRBD2,15,TRBV2,TRBJ2-1,CASSGSSGIYNEQFF,TGTGCCAGCAGTGGAAGTAGCGGGATATACAATGAGCAGTTCTTC
.,15,TRBV6-2/TRBV6-3,TRBJ2-2,CASSLGGANTGELFF,TGTGCCAGCAGCCTCGGGGGTGCGAACACCGGGGAGCTGTTTTTT
TRBD2,16,TRBV11-2,TRBJ2-1,CASSHLAGSTYNEQFF,TGTGCCAGCAGCCACTTAGCGGGAAGCACCTACAATGAGCAGTTCTTC
.,14,TRBV27,TRBJ2-5,CASSLWGQQETQYF,TGTGCCAGCAGTTTATGGGGACAACAAGAGACCCAGTACTTC
TRBD2,15,TRBV7-3,TRBJ2-2,CASSLGLAGAGELFF,TGTGCCAGCAGCTTAGGGCTAGCGGGAGCCGGGGAGCTGTTTTTT
TRBD1,15,TRBV28,TRBJ1-2,CASSRDRVSNYGYTF,TGTGCCAGCAGTCGGGACAGGGTCTCCAACTATGGCTACACCTTC
.,13,TRBV19,TRBJ2-7,CASRRGGLEEQYF,TGTGCCAGTAGGAGGGGGGGGCTTGAGGAGCAGTACTTC
TRBD1,13,TRBV25-1,TRBJ1-1,CASSGQGYTEAFF,TGTGCCAGCAGTGGACAGGGGTACACTGAAGCTTTCTTT
TRBD2,15,TRBV7-2,TRBJ2-1,CASRKTSGVYNEQFF,TGTGCCAGCAGGAAAACTAGCGGGGTTTACAATGAGCAGTTCTTC